This T cell receptor (beta chain) was recorded in a study of tumor-infiltrating lymphocytes in primary liver carcinoma. At the level of the study: Samples had roughly 3.5 to 8 million productive TCRbeta reads, comparable between tissue types. Study-level findings and limits: Tumors significantly exceeded blood in top-250-clone fraction (p = 0.039).

The CDR3 has 16 amino acids. Germline V lookup: CDR1 SGHAT, CDR2 FQNNGV. Trimming at V came to 5 bases and at J to 4 bases, leaving 10 bases not matched to a gene. Using a constant-region primer together with ProtoScript II reverse transcriptase, TCR beta cDNA was made from roughly 520 ng of total RNA. Modified slightly, ARM-PCR produced TCR beta libraries over three nested multiplex PCR rounds. The two initial PCR rounds, roughly 11 cycles each, used TRBV1-TRBV30 forward and C-beta reverse primers. TCRdb used MiXCR to reprocess the multiplex PCR reads, holding one entry per CDR3 protein. The sample holds some 32,000 distinct CDR3 sequences; 76% are singletons and the top ten take 36%. The roughly 17-32 mg bulk tissue piece was not sorted before simultaneous RNA and DNA extraction. Over 80% of the cells in every tumor sample were viable tumor cells. Note on this clonotype: Antigen specificity is unknown.

The sequencing input was liver tumor tissue from sampling region 5. Subset in this sample: tumor region T5, tumor centre. The receptor was derived from a man aged 40-55 years with primary liver carcinoma and hepatitis B virus infection. The chain recombines TRBV11-2 with TRBJ2-2, with TRBD2 identical over 7 bases. The DNA for the CDR3 is TGTGCCAGCAGCGCTCCCGTGGTAGCGGGCACCGGGGAGCTGTTTTTT. Amino acid sequence: CASSAPVVAGTGELFF.